Following are 10 T cell receptor beta chains from one sample sequenced in a study of blood T cell repertoires in COVID-19. Libraries were prepared by immunoSEQ multiplex PCR; TCRdb keeps only in-frame clonotypes and omits some of them. The sample lists about 220,000 clones, around four fifths seen once, with approximately 5.6% in the top ten. The sequenced sample consisted of peripheral blood. The receptors were sampled from a woman in her 70s with COVID-19, enrolled during active disease.

The J gene is TRBJ2-5, the V gene TRBV7-2; 11 nucleotides match TRBD2. V dropped 5 bases and J dropped 2; count of bases not matched to a gene: 4. CDR1 is SGHTA and CDR2 is FQGNSA in the germline V gene. This CDR3 region has 15 residues. The CDR3 spells CASSPTSGAQETQYF. CDR3 in DNA: TGTGCCAGCAGCCCGACTAGCGGGGCTCAAGAGACCCAGTACTTC.

The rearrangement uses TRBV5-1 and TRBJ2-2; D is ambiguous. In germline, CDR1 is SGHRS, CDR2 YFSETQ. V gave up 6 bases and J gave up 2 bases, with 14 bases separating them. The CDR3 has 15 residues. The CDR3 DNA follows: TGCGCCAGCATCAGAGGTCCAATCAACACCGGGGAGCTGTTTTTT. Translation: CASIRGPINTGELFF.

The V and J genes are TRBV15 and TRBJ2-6, with D uncertain. V was trimmed by 0 bases and J by 2 bases, leaving 8 bases between them. The CDR3 has 16 residues. Germline CDR1 and CDR2: LNHNV and YYDKDF (reference sequence). The CDR3 sequence: CATSRDLTAGANVLTF. The CDR3 DNA is TGTGCCACCAGCAGAGATCTAACAGCTGGGGCCAACGTCCTGACTTTC.

This sequence joins TRBV18 and TRBJ2-5; TRBD1 matches 8 bases. Germline values: CDR1 KGHSH, CDR2 LQKENI. This CDR3 contains 15 residues. V was pared by 3 bases and J by 3 bases, with 6 bases of the junction left unmatched. In DNA, the CDR3 is TGTGCCAGCTCACCGCGGACAGGGCAAAAAGAGACCCAGTACTTC. Protein: CASSPRTGQKETQYF.

This chain uses TRBV6-5 with TRBJ2-5; a weak D match, TRBD1 (6 bases). The CDR3 consists of 15 residues. Trimming left V 2 bases short and J 2 bases short, with 12 bases between. Germline assignment: CDR1 MNHEY and CDR2 SVGAGI. The CDR3 nucleotides read TGTGCCAGCAGTTACGAGGACAGCAAGCAAGAGACCCAGTACTTC. Translating gives CASSYEDSKQETQYF.

This chain uses TRBV5-1 with TRBJ1-1; 7 bases fit TRBD1. Losses at the gene ends were 0 bases for V and 5 bases for J; bases not matched to a gene: 13. Germline V gene lookup returns CDR1 SGHRS and CDR2 YFSETQ. The CDR3 runs 17 residues. The CDR3 reads CASSLGQGGYLATEAFF. In DNA, the CDR3 is TGCGCCAGCAGCTTGGGACAGGGTGGATATTTGGCGACTGAAGCTTTCTTT.

This clone was observed at least ten times. The chain employs TRBV4-3 and TRBJ1-1, with 11 bases matching TRBD1. V dropped 0 bases and J dropped 0; count of bases not matched to a gene: 6. The CDR3 is made up of 18 amino acids. Germline values: CDR1 LGHNA, CDR2 YSLEER. This CDR3 reads CASSQELWDRGMNTEAFF. Written as DNA, the CDR3 is TGCGCCAGCAGCCAAGAGCTGTGGGACAGGGGGATGAACACTGAAGCTTTCTTT.

This clone was detected once. V and J are TRBV9 and TRBJ2-2; 11 bases align to TRBD2. The J segment lost 4 bases and the V segment lost 4 bases, leaving 12 bases of the junction unmatched. Germline assignment: CDR1 SGDLS and CDR2 YYNGEE. This CDR3 contains 18 residues. The CDR3 region is CASSSRTSGSGSTGELFF. CDR3 coding DNA: TGTGCCAGCAGCTCCAGAACTAGCGGGAGCGGGAGCACCGGGGAGCTGTTTTTT.

The chain employs TRBV30 and TRBJ2-5; D is possibly TRBD2 (6 bases). CDR1 and CDR2 (germline): GTSNPN, SVGIG (reference sequence). V lost 3 bases and J 2 bases, leaving 16 bases between the germline ends. There are 15 residues in the CDR3. The CDR3 reads CAWRDYHDLQETQYF. The CDR3 region has the DNA TGTGCCTGGAGGGACTACCATGATTTACAAGAGACCCAGTACTTC. Together with reference TRBV30 and TRBJ2-5, the CDR3 gives the full variable domain: SQTIHQWPATLVQPVGSPLSLECTVEGTSNPNLYWYRQAAGRGLQLLFYSVGIGQISSEVPQNLSASRPQDRQFILSSKKLLLSDSGFYLCAWRDYHDLQETQYFGPGTRLLVL.

The chain combines TRBV5-1 with TRBJ1-2, with 9 bases aligning to TRBD1. CDR3 size: 15 residues. J gave up 5 bases and V 2 bases, and 7 bases lay outside the gene matches. Looked up from germline, CDR1 is SGHRS and CDR2 is YFSETQ. This chain's CDR3 is CASSLEGQGYYGYTF. CDR3 sequence (DNA): TGCGCCAGCAGCTTAGAGGGACAGGGTTATTATGGCTACACCTTC.